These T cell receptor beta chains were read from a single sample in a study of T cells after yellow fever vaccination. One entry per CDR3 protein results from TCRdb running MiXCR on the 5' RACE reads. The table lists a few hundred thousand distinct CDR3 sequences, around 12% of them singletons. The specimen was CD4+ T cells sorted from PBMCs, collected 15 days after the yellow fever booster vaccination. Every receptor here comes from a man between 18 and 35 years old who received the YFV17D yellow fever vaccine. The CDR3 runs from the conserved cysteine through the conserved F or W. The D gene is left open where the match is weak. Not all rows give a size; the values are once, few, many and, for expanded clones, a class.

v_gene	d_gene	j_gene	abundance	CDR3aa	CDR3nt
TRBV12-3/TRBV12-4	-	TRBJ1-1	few	CASSFGQENEAFF	TGTGCCAGCAGTTTCGGGCAGGAAAATGAAGCTTTCTTT
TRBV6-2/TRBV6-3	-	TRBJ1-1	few	CASSYAGGTIEAFF	TGTGCCAGCAGTTACGCCGGGGGAACAATTGAAGCTTTCTTT
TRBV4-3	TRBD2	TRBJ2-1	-	CASSQDAASGGAREQFF	TGCGCCAGCAGCCAAGATGCCGCTAGCGGGGGGGCTCGGGAGCAGTTCTTC
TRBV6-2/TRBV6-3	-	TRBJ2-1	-	CASSYSTVLHRGGNEQFF	TGTGCCAGCAGTTACTCCACGGTACTACACCGGGGTGGGAATGAGCAGTTCTTC
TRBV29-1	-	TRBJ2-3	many	CSVEGAGDTQYF	TGCAGCGTTGAGGGGGCCGGAGATACGCAGTATTTT
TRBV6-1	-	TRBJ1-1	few	CASSEVGLDTEAFF	TGTGCCAGCAGTGAAGTAGGGCTGGACACTGAAGCTTTCTTT
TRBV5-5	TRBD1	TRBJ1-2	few	CASSKGTDYGYTF	TGTGCCAGCAGCAAAGGGACAGACTATGGCTACACCTTC
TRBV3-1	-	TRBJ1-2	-	CASSQGLPGDGYTF	TGTGCCAGCAGCCAAGGACTTCCTGGAGATGGCTACACCTTC
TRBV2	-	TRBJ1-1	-	CASSGIWENTEAFF	TGTGCCAGCAGTGGCATCTGGGAGAACACTGAAGCTTTCTTT
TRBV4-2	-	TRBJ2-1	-	CASSLPGGDNEQFF	TGTGCCAGCAGCCTCCCCGGTGGGGACAATGAGCAGTTCTTC
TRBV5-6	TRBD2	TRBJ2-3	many	CASSWTSGDRDTQYF	TGTGCCAGCAGCTGGACTAGCGGGGACCGCGATACGCAGTATTTT
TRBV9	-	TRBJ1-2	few	CASSPRAGRYTF	TGTGCCAGCAGCCCCCGGGCGGGCCGGTACACCTTC
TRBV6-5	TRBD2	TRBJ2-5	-	CASSYSLAGFRETQYF	TGTGCCAGCAGTTACTCTCTAGCGGGGTTTAGGGAGACCCAGTACTTC
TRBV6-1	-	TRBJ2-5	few	CASSEVRTNLGETQYF	TGTGCCAGCAGTGAGGTTAGGACTAACCTAGGAGAGACCCAGTACTTC
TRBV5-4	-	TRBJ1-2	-	CASSWTANYGYTF	TGTGCCAGCAGCTGGACAGCTAACTATGGCTACACCTTC
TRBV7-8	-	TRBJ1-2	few	CASSLVLDKGGYTF	TGTGCCAGCAGCTTAGTGTTGGACAAGGGTGGCTACACCTTC
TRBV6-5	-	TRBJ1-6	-	CASSYSTGTVNLPLHF	TGTGCCAGCAGTTACTCGACTGGGACCGTCAATCTACCCCTCCACTTT
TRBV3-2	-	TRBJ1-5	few	CASSHVRTLSNQPQHF	TGTGCCAGCAGCCACGTCAGAACCCTTAGCAATCAGCCCCAGCATTTT
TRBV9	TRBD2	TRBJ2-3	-	CASSVGTSGGFTDTQYF	TGTGCCAGCAGCGTAGGGACTAGCGGGGGGTTCACAGATACGCAGTATTTT
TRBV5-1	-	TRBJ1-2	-	CASSLGQAWGYGYTF	TGCGCCAGCAGCTTGGGACAGGCCTGGGGCTATGGCTACACCTTC
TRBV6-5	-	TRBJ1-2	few	CASSYSQGLYGYTF	TGTGCCAGCAGTTACTCGCAGGGACTCTATGGCTACACCTTC
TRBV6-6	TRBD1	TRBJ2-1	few	CASSYYRDSNEQFF	TGTGCCAGCAGTTACTATCGGGACAGCAATGAGCAGTTCTTC
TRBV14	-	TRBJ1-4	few	CASSQDLRHATNEKLFF	TGTGCCAGCAGCCAAGATCTCCGGCACGCAACTAATGAAAAACTGTTTTTT
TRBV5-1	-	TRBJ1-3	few	CASSFGISVGNTIYF	TGCGCCAGCAGCTTCGGGATTAGCGTGGGAAACACCATATATTTT
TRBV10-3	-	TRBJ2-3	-	CAIAYRADTQYF	TGTGCCATCGCTTACAGAGCAGATACGCAGTATTTT
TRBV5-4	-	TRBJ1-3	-	CASSPPPGNTIYF	TGTGCCAGCAGCCCCCCTCCTGGAAACACCATATATTTT
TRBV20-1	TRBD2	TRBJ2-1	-	CSARVLAGYNEQFF	TGCAGTGCTAGAGTACTAGCGGGGTACAATGAGCAGTTCTTC
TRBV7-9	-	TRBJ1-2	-	CASNPGSAGAYGYTF	TGTGCCAGCAACCCAGGCTCGGCAGGGGCCTATGGCTACACCTTC
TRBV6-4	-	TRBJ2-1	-	CASSEGGRDEQFF	TGTGCCAGCAGTGAAGGGGGGAGGGATGAGCAGTTCTTC
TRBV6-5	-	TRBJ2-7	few	CATGRASSYEQYF	TGTGCCACAGGGCGGGCGAGCTCCTACGAGCAGTACTTC
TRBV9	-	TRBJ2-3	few	CASNVALTDTQYF	TGTGCCAGCAACGTTGCGCTCACAGATACGCAGTATTTT
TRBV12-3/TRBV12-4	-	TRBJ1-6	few	CASTWGSPYNSPLHF	TGTGCCAGCACCTGGGGGAGCCCCTATAATTCACCCCTCCACTTT
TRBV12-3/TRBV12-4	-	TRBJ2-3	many	CASTPLGGGTDTQYF	TGTGCCAGCACCCCCCTAGGGGGGGGCACAGATACGCAGTATTTT